Reported below is one T cell receptor (beta chain). This entry comes from a study of OX40 agonist ivuxolimab in advanced cancers. The CDR3 consists of 16 residues. Germline V gene data show CDR1 as SGHTA and CDR2 as FQGNSA. V lost 6 bases, J lost 2 bases, and 8 bases stayed unmatched. Method: immunoSEQ multiplex PCR; TCRdb's copy keeps in-frame clones and lacks some. The data contain some 54,000 clones, 65% to 80% of them singletons. The sample was CD4+ or CD8+ T cells sorted from blood, taken in a trial of the OX40 agonist ivuxolimab. The chain has TRBV7-2 and TRBJ2-1; 9 nucleotides match TRBD2. The sequence was obtained from an adult with an advanced solid tumor such as melanoma, head and neck, liver or kidney cancer. The CDR3 sequence: CASSFLSGSTYNEQFF. CDR3 in DNA: TGTGCCAGCAGTTTCCTTAGCGGGAGCACCTACAATGAGCAGTTCTTC.